This TCR beta chain was captured by sequencing in a study of vaccination effects on CD4 cells after COVID-19. Findings of the study overall: Spike-reactive clones found after vaccination in convalescents were mainly new vaccine-induced clones.

This clone has more than one count but fewer than ten. Antigen: not known. Method: immunoSEQ multiplex PCR; TCRdb's copy keeps in-frame clones and lacks some. The profile shows under 20,000 clones, approximately 74% of them singletons. With the ViraFEST assay, the study expanded antigen-specific CD4+ T cells using viral peptide pools, then sequenced them. Researchers isolated CD4+ T cells once approximately 10 days of culture had elapsed. This person caught SARS-CoV-2 sometime from March to December 2020, and PCR testing confirmed the infection. V gave up 3 bases and J gave up 4 bases, with 13 bases separating them. The CDR3 is 14 amino acids. The germline V gene has CDR1 ENHRY and CDR2 SYGVKD.

The rearrangement joins TRBV10-3 to TRBJ2-7, with TRBD1 as a possible D gene (6 bases). The input for sequencing was CD4+ T cells from PBMCs cultured with SARS-CoV-2 spike peptides, taken before COVID-19 vaccination. This clonotype was obtained from a human donor who had a prior SARS-CoV-2 infection. For the CDR3, the DNA is TGTGCCATCAGTGATGGGGGCAACCATTACGAGCAGTACTTC. Translating it yields CAISDGGNHYEQYF.